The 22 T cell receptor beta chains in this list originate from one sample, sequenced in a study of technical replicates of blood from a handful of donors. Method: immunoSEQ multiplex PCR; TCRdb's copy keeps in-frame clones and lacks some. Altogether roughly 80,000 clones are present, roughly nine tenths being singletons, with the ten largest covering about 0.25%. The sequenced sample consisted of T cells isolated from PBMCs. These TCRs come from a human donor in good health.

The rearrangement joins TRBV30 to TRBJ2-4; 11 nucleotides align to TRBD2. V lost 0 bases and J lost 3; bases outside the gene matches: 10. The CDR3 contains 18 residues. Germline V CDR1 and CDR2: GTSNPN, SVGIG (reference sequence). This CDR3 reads CAWSVRGLAGGYKNIQYF. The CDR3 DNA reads TGTGCCTGGAGTGTAAGGGGGCTAGCGGGGGGTTACAAAAACATTCAGTACTTC.

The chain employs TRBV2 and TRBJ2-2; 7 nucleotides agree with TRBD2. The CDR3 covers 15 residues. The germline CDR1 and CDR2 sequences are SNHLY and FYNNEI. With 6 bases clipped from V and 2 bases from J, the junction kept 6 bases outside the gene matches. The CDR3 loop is CASRKTGGNTGELFF. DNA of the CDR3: TGTGCCAGCAGAAAAACGGGGGGTAACACCGGGGAGCTGTTTTTT.

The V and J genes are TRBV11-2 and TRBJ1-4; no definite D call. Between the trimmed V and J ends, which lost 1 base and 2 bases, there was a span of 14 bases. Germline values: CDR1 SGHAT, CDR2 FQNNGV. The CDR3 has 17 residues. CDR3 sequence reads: CASSLGWVLGTNEKLFF. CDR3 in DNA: TGTGCCAGCAGCTTAGGTTGGGTCCTCGGGACTAATGAAAAACTGTTTTTT.

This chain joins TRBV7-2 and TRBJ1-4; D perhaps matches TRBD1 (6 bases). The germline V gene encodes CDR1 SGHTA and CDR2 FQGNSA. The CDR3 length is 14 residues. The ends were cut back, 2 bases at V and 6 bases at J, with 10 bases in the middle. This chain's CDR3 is CASSLNRVDEKLFF. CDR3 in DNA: TGTGCCAGCAGCTTAAACAGGGTGGATGAAAAACTGTTTTTT.

DNA of the CDR3: TGTGCCAGCAGCACAGCTTCAGGGCAAGTATATGAAAAACTGTTTTTT. It encodes CASSTASGQVYEKLFF. The chain combines TRBV5-5 with TRBJ1-4; maybe TRBD1 (5 bases). Germline V CDR1 and CDR2: SGHKS, YYEKEE (reference sequence). V was cut by 4 bases and J by 6 bases, with 19 bases left in between. CDR3 length: 16 residues.

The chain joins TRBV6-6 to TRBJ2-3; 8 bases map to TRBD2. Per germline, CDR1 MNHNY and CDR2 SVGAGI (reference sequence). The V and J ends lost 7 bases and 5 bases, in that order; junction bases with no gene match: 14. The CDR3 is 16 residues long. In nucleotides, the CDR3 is TGTGCCAGCACCCTAGAGCGGGGGATGTCTGGAGATACGCAGTATTTT. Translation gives CASTLERGMSGDTQYF.

DNA of the CDR3: TGTGCCAGCAGTTCCTACGACAGGTCGGGAGAGCAGTACTTC. Encoded protein: CASSSYDRSGEQYF. The rearrangement joins TRBV28 to TRBJ2-7; D possibly corresponds to TRBD1 (6 bases). The CDR3 loop spans 14 amino acids. The V gene lost 4 bases and the J gene lost 7 bases, with 17 bases spanning the gap. The germline CDR1 and CDR2 sequences are MDHEN and SYDVKM.

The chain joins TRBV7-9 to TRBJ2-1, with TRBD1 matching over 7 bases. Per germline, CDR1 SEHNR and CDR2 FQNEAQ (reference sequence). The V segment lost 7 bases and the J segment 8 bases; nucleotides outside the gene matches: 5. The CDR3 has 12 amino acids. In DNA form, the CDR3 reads TGTGCCAGCACCCCCAGGGGGTATGAGCAGTTCTTC. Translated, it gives CASTPRGYEQFF.

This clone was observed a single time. The CDR3 loop reads CASSDREAINEKLFF. Written as DNA, the CDR3 is TGTGCCAGCAGCGACAGGGAGGCTATAAATGAAAAACTGTTTTTT. The chain combines TRBV6-1 with TRBJ1-4, with 7 nucleotides matching TRBD1. Unmatched junction bases numbered 9, after V lost 6 bases and J lost 5 bases. The germline gives CDR1 MNHNS, CDR2 SASEGT. CDR3 size: 15 residues.

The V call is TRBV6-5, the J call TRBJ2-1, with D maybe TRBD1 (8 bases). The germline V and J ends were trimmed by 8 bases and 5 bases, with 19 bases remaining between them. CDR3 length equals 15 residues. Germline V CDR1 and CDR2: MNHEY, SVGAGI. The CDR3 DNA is TGTGCCAGCCGAGCCAGCGGGACAGGACACAATGAGCAGTTCTTC. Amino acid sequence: CASRASGTGHNEQFF.

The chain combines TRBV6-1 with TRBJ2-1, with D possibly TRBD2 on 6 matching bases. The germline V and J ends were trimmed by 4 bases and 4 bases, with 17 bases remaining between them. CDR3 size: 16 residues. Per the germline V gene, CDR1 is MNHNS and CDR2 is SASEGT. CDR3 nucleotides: TGTGCCAGCAGTGCGGGGGACTGGGGACCTTACAATGAGCAGTTCTTC. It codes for CASSAGDWGPYNEQFF.

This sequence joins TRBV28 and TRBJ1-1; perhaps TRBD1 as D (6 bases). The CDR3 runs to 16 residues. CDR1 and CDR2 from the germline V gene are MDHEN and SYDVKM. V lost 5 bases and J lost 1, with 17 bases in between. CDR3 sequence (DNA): TGTGCCAGCAGTACTCAGGGGTCTAGAACGAACACTGAAGCTTTCTTT. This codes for CASSTQGSRTNTEAFF.

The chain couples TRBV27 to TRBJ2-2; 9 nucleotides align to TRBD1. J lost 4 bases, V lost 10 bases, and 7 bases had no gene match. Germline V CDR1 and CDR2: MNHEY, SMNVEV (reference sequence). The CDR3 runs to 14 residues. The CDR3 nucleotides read TGTGCCACCTCGCCGGGACAGGGCACCGGGGAGCTGTTTTTT. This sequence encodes CATSPGQGTGELFF.

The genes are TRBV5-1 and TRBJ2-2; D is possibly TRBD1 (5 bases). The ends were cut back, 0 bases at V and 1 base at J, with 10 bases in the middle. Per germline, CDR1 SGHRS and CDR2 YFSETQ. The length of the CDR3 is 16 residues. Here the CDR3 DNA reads TGCGCCAGCAGCTTGGCGGGCGGACAGAACACCGGGGAGCTGTTTTTT. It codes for CASSLAGGQNTGELFF. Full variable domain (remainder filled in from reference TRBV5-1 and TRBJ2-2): KAGVTQTPRYLIKTRGQQVTLSCSPISGHRSVSWYQQTPGQGLQFLFEYFSETQRNKGNFPGRFSGRQFSNSRSEMNVSTLELGDSALYLCASSLAGGQNTGELFFGEGSRLTVL.

The CDR3 sequence is CASSPTSGGADTQYF. The DNA of the CDR3 is TGTGCCAGCAGCCCTACTAGCGGGGGGGCAGATACGCAGTATTTT. The rearrangement uses TRBV9 and TRBJ2-3, with 13 positions matching TRBD2. V shed 4 bases and J 4 bases; nucleotides not matched to a gene: 3. The CDR3 length is 15 residues. Looked up from germline, CDR1 is SGDLS and CDR2 is YYNGEE.

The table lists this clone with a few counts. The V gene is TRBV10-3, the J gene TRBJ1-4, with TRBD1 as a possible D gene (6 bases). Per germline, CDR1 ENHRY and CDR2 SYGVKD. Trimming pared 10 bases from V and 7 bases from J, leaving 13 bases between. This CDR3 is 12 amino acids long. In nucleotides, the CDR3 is TGTGCCACGAGGGGGGGGCCTGAAAAACTGTTTTTT. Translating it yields CATRGGPEKLFF.

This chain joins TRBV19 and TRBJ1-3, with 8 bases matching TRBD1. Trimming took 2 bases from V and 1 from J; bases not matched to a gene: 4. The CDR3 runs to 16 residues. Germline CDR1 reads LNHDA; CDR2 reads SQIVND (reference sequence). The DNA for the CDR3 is TGTGCCAGTAGTATACAGGGGGCATTATCTGGAAACACCATATATTTT. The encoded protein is CASSIQGALSGNTIYF.

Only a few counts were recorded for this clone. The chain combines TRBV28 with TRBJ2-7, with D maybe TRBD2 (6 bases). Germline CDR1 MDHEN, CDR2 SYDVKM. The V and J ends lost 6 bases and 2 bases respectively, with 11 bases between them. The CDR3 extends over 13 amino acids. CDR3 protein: CASRAGPPYEQYF. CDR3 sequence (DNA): TGTGCCAGCAGAGCGGGCCCTCCCTACGAGCAGTACTTC.

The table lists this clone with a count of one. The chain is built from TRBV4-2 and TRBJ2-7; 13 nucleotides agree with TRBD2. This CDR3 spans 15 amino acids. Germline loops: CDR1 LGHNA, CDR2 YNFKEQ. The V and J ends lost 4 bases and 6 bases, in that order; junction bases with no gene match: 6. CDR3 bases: TGTGCCAGCAGCCGTGGACTAGCGGGAGTGTCCGAGCAGTACTTC. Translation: CASSRGLAGVSEQYF.

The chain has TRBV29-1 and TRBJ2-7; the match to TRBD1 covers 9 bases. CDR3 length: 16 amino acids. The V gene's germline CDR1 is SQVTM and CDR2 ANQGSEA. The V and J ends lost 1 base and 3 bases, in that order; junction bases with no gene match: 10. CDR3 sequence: CSVEGDPGTGYYEQYF. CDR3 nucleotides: TGCAGCGTTGAAGGGGACCCCGGGACAGGGTACTACGAGCAGTACTTC.

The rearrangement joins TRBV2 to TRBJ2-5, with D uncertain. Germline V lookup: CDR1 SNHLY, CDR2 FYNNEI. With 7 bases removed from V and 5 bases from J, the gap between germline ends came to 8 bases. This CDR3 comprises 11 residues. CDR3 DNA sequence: TGTGCCAGCACAGCCGGGGAGACCCAGTACTTC. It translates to CASTAGETQYF.

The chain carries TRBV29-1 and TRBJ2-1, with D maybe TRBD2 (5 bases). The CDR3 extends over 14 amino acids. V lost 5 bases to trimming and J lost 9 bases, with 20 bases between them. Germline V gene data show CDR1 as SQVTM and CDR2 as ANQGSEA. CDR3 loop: CSVIKSEEGGEQFF. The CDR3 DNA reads TGCAGCGTTATCAAGTCAGAAGAAGGAGGTGAGCAGTTCTTC.